This record covers a single TCR beta chain. These data belong to a study of blood T cells in healthy people across ages. Primed by a sample-barcoded 5' primer and a J-beta primer mix, a second PCR proceeded for roughly 7 to 12 cycles. TCRdb fed the 5' RACE reads into MiXCR, producing one record per CDR3 protein. The sample has 380,000 or so distinct CDR3 sequences, over 45% seen once. CDR3 length: 13 residues. Unmatched junction bases numbered 2, after V lost 3 bases and J lost 5 bases. From germline, CDR1 is MNHEY and CDR2 SMNVEV (reference sequence). This chain uses TRBV27 with TRBJ2-7, with 9 bases fitting TRBD1. The TCR sequence derives from a man aged 60 to 75 in good health. Material for sequencing was blood. CDR3 sequence: CASSFWTGDEQYF. For the CDR3, the DNA is TGTGCCAGCAGTTTCTGGACAGGGGACGAGCAGTACTTC.